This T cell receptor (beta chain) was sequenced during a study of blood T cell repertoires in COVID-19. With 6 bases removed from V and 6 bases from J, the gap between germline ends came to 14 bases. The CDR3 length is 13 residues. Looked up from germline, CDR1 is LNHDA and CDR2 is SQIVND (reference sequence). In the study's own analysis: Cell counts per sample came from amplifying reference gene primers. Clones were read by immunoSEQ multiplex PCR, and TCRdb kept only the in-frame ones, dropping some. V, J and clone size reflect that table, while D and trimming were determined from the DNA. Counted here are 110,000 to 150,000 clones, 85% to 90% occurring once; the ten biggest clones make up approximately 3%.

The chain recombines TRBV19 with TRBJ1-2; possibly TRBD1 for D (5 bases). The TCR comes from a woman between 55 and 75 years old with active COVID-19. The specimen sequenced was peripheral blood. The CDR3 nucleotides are TGTGCCAGTAGGAGACAGAGTACCAATGGCTACACCTTC. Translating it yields CASRRQSTNGYTF.